Below, 11 T cell receptor beta chains from the same sample are listed, as sequenced in a study of response to subunit inactivated influenza vaccine. Via MiXCR, TCRdb re-called the RT-PCR reads, giving one row per CDR3 protein. The sample holds 150,000 or so distinct CDR3 sequences, about 10% seen once. The sequenced sample was CD8+ T cells sorted from PBMCs, obtained less than 30 months after vaccination. The origin of the receptors is a man aged 50-75 years who received an inactivated influenza vaccine.

This clonotype was recorded many times. The chain is built from TRBV9 and TRBJ2-7; D possibly corresponds to TRBD2 (5 bases). Trimming removed 5 bases from V and 0 bases from J, with 15 bases in between. Germline V gives CDR1 SGDLS, CDR2 YYNGEE. This CDR3 has 15 amino acids. DNA of the CDR3: TGTGCCAGCAGTCTTACAGACTACGGCTCCTACGAGCAGTACTTC. Translating gives CASSLTDYGSYEQYF.

This clonotype was counted only a few times. The gene calls are TRBV15 and TRBJ2-5, with 12 bases that match TRBD2. The J segment lost 1 base and the V segment lost 1 base, leaving 1 base of the junction unmatched. Germline V lookup: CDR1 LNHNV, CDR2 YYDKDF (reference sequence). The CDR3 has 16 residues. CDR3 sequence reads: CATSRVLAGGQETQYF. CDR3 nucleotide sequence: TGTGCCACCAGCAGAGTACTAGCGGGGGGCCAAGAGACCCAGTACTTC.

The gene calls are TRBV29-1 and TRBJ1-2; 7 bases map to TRBD1. J gave up 2 bases and V 3 bases, and 3 bases lay outside the gene matches. From germline, CDR1 is SQVTM and CDR2 ANQGSEA. The CDR3 length is 13 residues. CDR3 amino acids: CSVDRDSNYGYTF. The CDR3, as DNA: TGCAGCGTTGATCGGGACAGCAACTATGGCTACACCTTC.

This sequence joins TRBV12-3 or TRBV12-4 and TRBJ2-2; the D gene is possibly TRBD1 (6 bases). This CDR3 is built from 15 residues. The V gene lost 4 bases and the J gene lost 2 bases, with 11 bases spanning the gap. DNA of the CDR3: TGTGCCAGCAGTTCCGGACAGTCCAACACCGGGGAGCTGTTTTTT. It yields the protein CASSSGQSNTGELFF.

This clonotype was counted a few times. The chain couples TRBV20-1 to TRBJ2-7; 9 bases line up with TRBD1. Germline V lookup: CDR1 DFQATT, CDR2 SNEGSKA (reference sequence). The CDR3 contains 14 residues. V gave up 6 bases and J gave up 3 bases; unmatched junction bases: 9. CDR3 amino acids: CSAVGDRVNYEQYF. In DNA, the CDR3 is TGCAGTGCCGTAGGGGACAGGGTAAACTACGAGCAGTACTTC.

This clonotype was seen only a few times. V is TRBV10-3 and J is TRBJ2-2; unclear D gene. The CDR3 contains 15 residues. Trimming shortened V by 2 bases and J by 6 bases, and 13 bases separated the two germline ends. Germline V gives CDR1 ENHRY, CDR2 SYGVKD. CDR3 DNA sequence: TGTGCCATCAGTGAGAGAACAGTTCCGCCCGGGGAGCTGTTTTTT. It encodes CAISERTVPPGELFF.

This chain uses TRBV9 with TRBJ1-1; 7 nucleotides match TRBD1. This CDR3 is built from 13 residues. J lost 8 bases, V lost 2 bases, and 6 bases had no gene match. Germline assignment: CDR1 SGDLS and CDR2 YYNGEE. The CDR3 sequence is CASSVTGSAEAFF. The CDR3 DNA sequence: TGTGCCAGCAGCGTGACAGGGTCTGCGGAAGCTTTCTTT.

Ten or more counts support this clonotype. The chain has TRBV5-1 and TRBJ2-1; D remains unclear. The V gene lost 7 bases and the J gene lost 8 bases, with 13 bases spanning the gap. Germline V gene data show CDR1 as SGHRS and CDR2 as YFSETQ. The CDR3 totals 12 residues. The DNA of the CDR3 is TGCGCCAGCTGGGGTGGTCCGGATGAGCAGTTCTTC. This encodes CASWGGPDEQFF. The entire variable domain, with the rest obtained from reference TRBV5-1 and TRBJ2-1, is as follows: KAGVTQTPRYLIKTRGQQVTLSCSPISGHRSVSWYQQTPGQGLQFLFEYFSETQRNKGNFPGRFSGRQFSNSRSEMNVSTLELGDSALYLCASWGGPDEQFFGPGTRLTVL.

This clonotype was recorded at least ten times. J is TRBJ2-7 and V is TRBV12-3 or TRBV12-4; TRBD1 or TRBD2 may be the D gene (5 bases each). This CDR3 is built from 16 residues. V lost 3 bases and J 0 bases, leaving 15 bases between the germline ends. The CDR3 DNA follows: TGTGCCAGCAGTTTCTCCGGGACCGAGAGCTCCTACGAGCAGTACTTC. Amino acids: CASSFSGTESSYEQYF.

This clonotype has a count of ten or more. V and J are TRBV12-3 or TRBV12-4 and TRBJ1-3, with TRBD1 identical over 7 bases. The CDR3 contains 14 residues. The trim removed 5 bases at V and 4 bases at J, leaving 5 bases unmatched. CDR3 in amino acids: CASSPGQAGNTIYF. The DNA of the CDR3 is TGTGCCAGCAGTCCAGGACAGGCGGGAAACACCATATATTTT.

The chain employs TRBV29-1 and TRBJ2-5; TRBD2 might be the D (5 bases). Per germline, CDR1 SQVTM and CDR2 ANQGSEA. The CDR3 has 14 residues. V dropped 2 bases and J dropped 2 bases, with 12 bases sitting between them. The CDR3 region is CSVETSSGQETQYF. The CDR3 bases are TGCAGCGTTGAAACAAGTTCGGGACAAGAGACCCAGTACTTC. The whole variable domain, remainder taken from reference TRBV29-1 and TRBJ2-5, is SAVISQKPSRDICQRGTSLTIQCQVDSQVTMMFWYRQQPGQSLTLIATANQGSEATYESGFVIDKFPISRPNLTFSTLTVSNMSPEDSSIYLCSVETSSGQETQYFGPGTRLLVL.